This TCR beta chain is from a study of blood T cell repertoires in COVID-19. Study at large: Researchers got acute and convalescent COVID-19 samples from the United States, Italy and Spain.

The table came from immunoSEQ multiplex PCR; TCRdb's copy has only in-frame clones and leaves some out. The table has about 200,000 clones, around three quarters seen once; the top ten hold around 6%. Losses at the gene ends were 5 bases for V and 0 bases for J; bases not matched to a gene: 4. CDR1 and CDR2 (germline): SGHTA, FQGNSA. The CDR3 has 16 residues. Sequencing was performed on peripheral blood. V usage is TRBV7-2 and J usage is TRBJ2-2, with TRBD1 matching 9 bases. This TCR came from a woman aged 70-85 years with acute or convalescent COVID-19. DNA for the CDR3: TGTGCCAGCAGCACGAGGACAGGGGCGAACACCGGGGAGCTGTTTTTT. Residues: CASSTRTGANTGELFF.